The TCR beta chain under discussion was sequenced for a study of response to subunit inactivated influenza vaccine. Study-level results: Authors suggested each seasonal flu vaccination may recruit only limited numbers of new T cells.

The CDR3 contains 12 residues. Looked up from germline, CDR1 is SQVTM and CDR2 is ANQGSEA. Trimming shortened V by 3 bases and J by 8 bases, and 10 bases separated the two germline ends. TCRdb recomputed calls from the RT-PCR reads with MiXCR, one row per CDR3 protein. The sample gives roughly 650,000 distinct CDR3 sequences, roughly 14% of which show up once; 11% is in the top ten. This clonotype has just a few counts. Its antigen is unidentified. The sample here was PBMCs from blood, taken roughly 12 days after vaccination. The origin of this receptor is a man between 45 and 60 years old who received an inactivated influenza vaccine. The V call is TRBV29-1, the J call TRBJ1-4; D gene ambiguous. The CDR3 sequence is CSVDSGREKLFF. The CDR3 DNA sequence: TGCAGCGTTGATTCCGGGAGGGAAAAACTGTTTTTT.